The clone carrying this TCR beta chain was seen ten or more times. The data were taken from a study of response to subunit inactivated influenza vaccine. TCRdb called the RT-PCR reads again in MiXCR, with one record for every CDR3 protein. The data show 500,000 to 600,000 distinct CDR3 sequences, approximately 7.7% seen once. The CDR3 extends over 15 amino acids. Germline lookup yields CDR1 LGHNA and CDR2 YSLEER. J gave up 4 bases and V 1 base, and 1 base lay outside the gene matches. The V call is TRBV4-3, the J call TRBJ2-1; TRBD1 aligns across 10 bases. The sample was PBMCs from blood, taken around 2 years after vaccination. This clonotype was sampled from a man aged 50 to 69 who received an inactivated influenza vaccine. The CDR3 here is CASSQGGQGYNEQFF. The CDR3 region has the DNA TGCGCCAGCAGCCAAGGGGGACAGGGGTACAATGAGCAGTTCTTC.